The 24 T cell receptor beta chains presented below share a single source sample, sequenced in a study of cytomegalovirus exposure and HLA in healthy donors. 60 Vbeta and 13 Jbeta primers were used in PCR. Using immunoSEQ multiplex PCR, the repertoire was profiled, and TCRdb retains in-frame clones only, with some absent. The sample carries approximately 210,000 clones, 75% to 80% recorded once. Sequenced sample: PBMCs. Source of these receptors: a male donor in good health and CMV-seronegative.

The chain joins TRBV4-3 to TRBJ2-2; TRBD1 matches 8 bases. In germline, CDR1 is LGHNA, CDR2 YSLEER. The V and J ends lost 4 bases and 4 bases, in that order; junction bases with no gene match: 8. CDR3 length: 16 amino acids. The DNA of the CDR3 is TGCGCCAGCAGCCTTGACAGGACAGGGACCACCGGGGAGCTGTTTTTT. It is translated as CASSLDRTGTTGELFF.

The chain has TRBV6-1 and TRBJ2-1, with 8 nucleotides matching TRBD2. This CDR3 comprises 16 residues. V trimming: 2 bases; J trimming: 4 bases; junction bases outside the gene matches: 7. The germline V gene encodes CDR1 MNHNS and CDR2 SASEGT. The CDR3 is CASSEWASGQYNEQFF. The CDR3 coding sequence is TGTGCCAGCAGTGAATGGGCTAGCGGGCAATACAATGAGCAGTTCTTC.

This clone is a singleton in its sample. V and J are TRBV9 and TRBJ2-1; TRBD2 matches 8 bases. There are 14 residues in the CDR3. Trimming took 1 base from V and 8 from J; bases not matched to a gene: 5. The germline V gene encodes CDR1 SGDLS and CDR2 YYNGEE. The CDR3 sequence is CASSVYGLAHEQFF. CDR3 DNA sequence: TGTGCCAGCAGCGTATATGGACTAGCACATGAGCAGTTCTTC.

This clone appeared once. The J gene is TRBJ2-5, the V gene TRBV5-4, with 7 bases matching TRBD1. The CDR3 contains 13 residues. The V gene's germline CDR1 is SGHNT and CDR2 YYREEE (reference sequence). Trimming at V came to 4 bases and at J to 7 bases, leaving 7 bases not matched to a gene. CDR3 sequence: CASSQTGRATQYF. CDR3 coding DNA: TGTGCCAGCAGCCAGACAGGGCGCGCGACCCAGTACTTC. The full variable domain, rest sourced from reference TRBV5-4 and TRBJ2-5, is ETGVTQSPTHLIKTRGQQVTLRCSSQSGHNTVSWYQQALGQGPQFIFQYYREEENGRGNFPPRFSGLQFPNYSSELNVNALELDDSALYLCASSQTGRATQYFGPGTRLLVL.

This chain joins TRBV19 and TRBJ1-3; no definite D call. Looked up from germline, CDR1 is LNHDA and CDR2 is SQIVND (reference sequence). Trimming removed 1 base from V and 0 bases from J, with 7 bases in between. The CDR3 length is 15 residues. CDR3 nucleotide sequence: TGTGCCAGTAGTATAGTACTCCTCTCTGGAAACACCATATATTTT. It translates to CASSIVLLSGNTIYF.

The chain links TRBV11-1 to TRBJ1-1; no reliable D call. This CDR3 region has 13 residues. From germline, CDR1 is SGHAT and CDR2 FQDESV (reference sequence). The germline V and J ends were trimmed by 0 bases and 3 bases, with 5 bases remaining between them. CDR3 loop: CASSLARYTEAFF. The DNA for the CDR3 is TGTGCCAGCAGCTTAGCGCGTTACACTGAAGCTTTCTTT.

The chain has TRBV7-9 and TRBJ2-2; TRBD2 matches 9 bases. V trimming: 0 bases; J trimming: 2 bases; junction bases outside the gene matches: 7. Looked up from germline, CDR1 is SEHNR and CDR2 is FQNEAQ (reference sequence). This CDR3 is built from 18 residues. The CDR3 reads CASSLALLAGLNTGELFF. CDR3 bases: TGTGCCAGCAGCTTAGCCCTCCTAGCGGGGCTAAACACCGGGGAGCTGTTTTTT.

V usage is TRBV2 and J usage is TRBJ1-5; the D gene is possibly TRBD1 (5 bases). The CDR3 is 14 residues long. Trimming stripped 7 bases from V and 1 base from J, with 11 bases between. Looked up from germline, CDR1 is SNHLY and CDR2 is FYNNEI. The CDR3 sequence: CASMPGRSNQPQHF. DNA for the CDR3: TGTGCCAGCATGCCAGGGAGGAGCAATCAGCCCCAGCATTTT. Full variable domain (missing parts from reference TRBV2 and TRBJ1-5): EPEVTQTPSHQVTQMGQEVILRCVPISNHLYFYWYRQILGQKVEFLVSFYNNEISEKSEIFDDQFSVERPDGSNFTLKIRSTKLEDSAMYFCASMPGRSNQPQHFGDGTRLSIL.

This rearrangement joins TRBV4-2 to TRBJ1-1; 7 nucleotides align to TRBD1. The CDR3 is made up of 15 amino acids. In germline, CDR1 is LGHNA, CDR2 YNFKEQ. The junction had 7 bases not matched to a gene; V was cut back by 0 bases and J by 6 bases. CDR3 sequence reads: CASSQDQGTEAEAFF. The CDR3, as DNA: TGTGCCAGCAGCCAAGATCAGGGGACAGAAGCTGAAGCTTTCTTT.

The chain has TRBV6-1 and TRBJ2-7; 7 nucleotides agree with TRBD1. V was clipped by 2 bases and J by 2 bases; unmatched bases: 3. The germline V gene has CDR1 MNHNS and CDR2 SASEGT. The CDR3 has 14 residues. The CDR3 nucleotides read TGTGCCAGCAGTGAACGGGACAGTCCCTACGAGCAGTACTTC. Its protein product is CASSERDSPYEQYF.

The gene calls are TRBV7-2 and TRBJ2-3; D might be TRBD2 (5 bases). The CDR3 loop spans 16 amino acids. Germline CDR1 is SGHTA and CDR2 is FQGNSA. Between the trimmed V and J ends, which lost 3 bases and 2 bases, there was a span of 15 bases. The CDR3 spells CASSFGREYYTDTQYF. The CDR3 DNA follows: TGTGCCAGCAGCTTTGGACGGGAATATTACACAGATACGCAGTATTTT.

The V gene is TRBV28, the J gene TRBJ1-4; D may be TRBD1 (6 bases). This CDR3 has 14 residues. V was pared by 5 bases and J by 8 bases, with 15 bases between. Germline values: CDR1 MDHEN, CDR2 SYDVKM. As DNA, the CDR3 is TGTGCCAGCAGTGAGGGGGTCTCTGAAGAAAAACTGTTTTTT. The encoded protein is CASSEGVSEEKLFF.

The count of this clone is one. One end of the junction is discordant with germline, which a read error may explain. The chain uses TRBV19 and TRBJ2-2, with 14 positions matching TRBD2. The CDR3 loop spans 23 amino acids. The V gene's germline CDR1 is LNHDA and CDR2 SQIVND (reference sequence). This CDR3 reads CASSPKSQPRLAGGRENAGELFF. CDR3 in DNA: TGTGCCAGTAGCCCGAAATCTCAACCTCGACTAGCGGGGGGGCGGGAGAACGCCGGGGAGCTGTTTTTT.

The V gene is TRBV4-3, the J gene TRBJ2-3; 8 nucleotides agree with TRBD2. The V gene's germline CDR1 is LGHNA and CDR2 YSLEER. There are 16 residues in the CDR3. With V trimmed by 0 bases and J by 0 bases, 2 bases remained unmatched. As DNA, the CDR3 is TGCGCCAGCAGCCAAGATTTAGCGGGAAGCACAGATACGCAGTATTTT. Its protein is CASSQDLAGSTDTQYF.

The V call is TRBV7-6, the J call TRBJ1-1, with TRBD1 identical over 7 bases. Germline assignment: CDR1 SGHVS and CDR2 FNYEAQ. The CDR3 consists of 15 residues. V lost 2 bases to trimming and J lost 11 bases; unmatched junction nucleotides: 14. This CDR3 reads CASSLLDREEGEAFF. DNA for the CDR3: TGTGCCAGCAGCTTACTCGACAGGGAAGAAGGAGAGGCTTTCTTT. Variable domain in full (rest from reference TRBV7-6 and TRBJ1-1): GAGVSQSPRYKVTKRGQDVALRCDPISGHVSLYWYRQALGQGPEFLTYFNYEAQQDKSGLPNDRFSAERPEGSISTLTIQRTEQRDSAMYRCASSLLDREEGEAFFGQGTRLTVV.

This clone was seen just once. This chain links TRBV25-1 with TRBJ1-2; D remains ambiguous. CDR3 length: 14 amino acids. In germline, CDR1 is MGHDK, CDR2 SYGVNS. V dropped 6 bases and J dropped 3 bases, with 14 bases sitting between them. CDR3 nucleotides: TGTGCCAGCAGACCCCGGACGAGGGACTATGGCTACACCTTC. Residues: CASRPRTRDYGYTF.

This clone was seen a few times. The chain combines TRBV28 with TRBJ1-1; 8 bases map to TRBD1. Trimming took 7 bases from V and 0 from J; bases not matched to a gene: 4. Germline lookup yields CDR1 MDHEN and CDR2 SYDVKM. The length of the CDR3 is 14 residues. This chain's CDR3 is CASTGDRLNTEAFF. The CDR3 nucleotides read TGTGCCAGCACGGGGGACAGGTTGAACACTGAAGCTTTCTTT.

J is TRBJ2-5 and V is TRBV28; 14 bases fit TRBD2. There are 18 residues in the CDR3. The trim removed 4 bases at V and 3 bases at J, leaving 10 bases unmatched. CDR1 is MDHEN and CDR2 is SYDVKM in the germline V gene. CDR3 in DNA: TGTGCCAGCAGTTCCAGACTAGCGGGAGGGCCGGGGGAAGAGACCCAGTACTTC. This sequence encodes CASSSRLAGGPGEETQYF.

The count of this clone is one. Other nucleotide sequences in the sample specify the same CDR3. V usage is TRBV5-1 and J usage is TRBJ1-2, with TRBD1 matching over 9 bases. The germline CDR1 and CDR2 sequences are SGHRS and YFSETQ. CDR3 size: 13 residues. J was trimmed by 6 bases and V by 0 bases; bases with no gene match: 0. Written as DNA, the CDR3 is TGCGCCAGCAGCTTGGGACAGGGGGATGGCTACACCTTC. Its translation: CASSLGQGDGYTF.

The chain carries TRBV4-1 and TRBJ2-7; possibly TRBD2 for D (5 bases). CDR3 length: 16 residues. V lost 2 bases, J lost 2 bases, and 16 bases lay in between. Germline CDR1 and CDR2: MGHRA and YSYEKL. CDR3 sequence: CASSQPRGSDAYEQYF. DNA for the CDR3: TGCGCCAGCAGCCAACCACGGGGTAGCGACGCCTACGAGCAGTACTTC.

The J gene is TRBJ2-3, the V gene TRBV27; 9 bases line up with TRBD2. Germline CDR1 reads MNHEY; CDR2 reads SMNVEV (reference sequence). The CDR3 is 16 amino acids. V shed 2 bases and J 5 bases; nucleotides not matched to a gene: 8. The CDR3 here is CASSLGAGGPLDTQYF. The CDR3 nucleotides read TGTGCCAGCAGTTTAGGGGCGGGAGGGCCATTAGATACGCAGTATTTT.

The chain is built from TRBV6-4 and TRBJ2-4; D perhaps matches TRBD2 (6 bases). Looked up from germline, CDR1 is MRHNA and CDR2 is SNTAGT. The CDR3 loop spans 14 amino acids. V was clipped by 2 bases and J by 8 bases, with 13 bases between them. The CDR3 DNA sequence: TGTGCCAGCAGTGACGATGGGGGGAGTGACATTCAGTACTTC. It is translated as CASSDDGGSDIQYF.

The chain joins TRBV29-1 to TRBJ2-3; TRBD2 matches at 8 bases. The V segment lost 3 bases and the J segment 5 bases; nucleotides outside the gene matches: 4. CDR1 is SQVTM and CDR2 is ANQGSEA in the germline V gene. The CDR3 runs to 13 residues. The CDR3 protein is CSVDSGVGDTQYF. The CDR3, as DNA: TGCAGCGTTGATAGCGGGGTTGGAGATACGCAGTATTTT.

This clone was recorded once. This chain connects TRBV4-3 to TRBJ2-5; D is unclear. Germline V gene lookup returns CDR1 LGHNA and CDR2 YSLEER. This CDR3 has 15 residues. V was trimmed by 0 bases and J by 5 bases, leaving 13 bases between them. For the CDR3, the DNA is TGCGCCAGCAGCCAAGATGCAGGTCCCAAGGAGACCCAGTACTTC. As protein: CASSQDAGPKETQYF.